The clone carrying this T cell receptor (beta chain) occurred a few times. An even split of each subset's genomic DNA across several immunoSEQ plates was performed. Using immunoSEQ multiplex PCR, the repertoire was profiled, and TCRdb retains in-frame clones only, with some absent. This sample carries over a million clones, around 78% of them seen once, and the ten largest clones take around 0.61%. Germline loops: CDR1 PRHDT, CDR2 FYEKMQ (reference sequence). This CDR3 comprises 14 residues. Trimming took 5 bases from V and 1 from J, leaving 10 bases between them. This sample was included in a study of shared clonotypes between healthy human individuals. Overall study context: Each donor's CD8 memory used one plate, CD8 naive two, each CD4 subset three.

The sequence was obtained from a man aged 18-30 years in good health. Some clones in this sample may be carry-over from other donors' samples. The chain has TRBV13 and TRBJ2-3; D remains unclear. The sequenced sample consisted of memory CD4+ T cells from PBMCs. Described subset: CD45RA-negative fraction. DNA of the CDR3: TGTGCCAGCAGCGGCGTCGGTGGCACAGATACGCAGTATTTT. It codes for CASSGVGGTDTQYF.